The sequence of this TCR beta chain was determined in a study of blood T cell repertoires in COVID-19. Study summary: COVID-19 samples from acute and convalescent phases originated in the United States, Italy and Spain. The cDNA or gDNA used as material had been derived from T cells, B-cell-depleted T cells, or PBMCs.

Original handling: Amplification with reference gene primers provided the estimates of nucleated cell counts. Clones were sequenced by immunoSEQ multiplex PCR, and TCRdb holds only the in-frame ones, with some missing. The DNA gave D and trimming, while V, J and clone size come from that table. The sample has 200,000 to 250,000 clones; approximately 86% are singletons. Germline assignment: CDR1 SGHVS and CDR2 FNYEAQ. V was cut by 0 bases and J by 6 bases, with 18 bases left in between. The CDR3 runs to 16 residues. The chain employs TRBV7-6 and TRBJ2-7, with D maybe TRBD1 (5 bases). The sequenced material came from peripheral blood. The TCR was taken from a man younger than 30 with active or convalescent COVID-19. In DNA, the CDR3 is TGTGCCAGCAGCTTAGCGCGTCAAGGGGCTGGAGCCGAGCAGTACTTC. Protein product: CASSLARQGAGAEQYF. Combining the CDR3 with reference TRBV7-6 and TRBJ2-7 gives the whole variable domain GAGVSQSPRYKVTKRGQDVALRCDPISGHVSLYWYRQALGQGPEFLTYFNYEAQQDKSGLPNDRFSAERPEGSISTLTIQRTEQRDSAMYRCASSLARQGAGAEQYFGPGTRLTVT.